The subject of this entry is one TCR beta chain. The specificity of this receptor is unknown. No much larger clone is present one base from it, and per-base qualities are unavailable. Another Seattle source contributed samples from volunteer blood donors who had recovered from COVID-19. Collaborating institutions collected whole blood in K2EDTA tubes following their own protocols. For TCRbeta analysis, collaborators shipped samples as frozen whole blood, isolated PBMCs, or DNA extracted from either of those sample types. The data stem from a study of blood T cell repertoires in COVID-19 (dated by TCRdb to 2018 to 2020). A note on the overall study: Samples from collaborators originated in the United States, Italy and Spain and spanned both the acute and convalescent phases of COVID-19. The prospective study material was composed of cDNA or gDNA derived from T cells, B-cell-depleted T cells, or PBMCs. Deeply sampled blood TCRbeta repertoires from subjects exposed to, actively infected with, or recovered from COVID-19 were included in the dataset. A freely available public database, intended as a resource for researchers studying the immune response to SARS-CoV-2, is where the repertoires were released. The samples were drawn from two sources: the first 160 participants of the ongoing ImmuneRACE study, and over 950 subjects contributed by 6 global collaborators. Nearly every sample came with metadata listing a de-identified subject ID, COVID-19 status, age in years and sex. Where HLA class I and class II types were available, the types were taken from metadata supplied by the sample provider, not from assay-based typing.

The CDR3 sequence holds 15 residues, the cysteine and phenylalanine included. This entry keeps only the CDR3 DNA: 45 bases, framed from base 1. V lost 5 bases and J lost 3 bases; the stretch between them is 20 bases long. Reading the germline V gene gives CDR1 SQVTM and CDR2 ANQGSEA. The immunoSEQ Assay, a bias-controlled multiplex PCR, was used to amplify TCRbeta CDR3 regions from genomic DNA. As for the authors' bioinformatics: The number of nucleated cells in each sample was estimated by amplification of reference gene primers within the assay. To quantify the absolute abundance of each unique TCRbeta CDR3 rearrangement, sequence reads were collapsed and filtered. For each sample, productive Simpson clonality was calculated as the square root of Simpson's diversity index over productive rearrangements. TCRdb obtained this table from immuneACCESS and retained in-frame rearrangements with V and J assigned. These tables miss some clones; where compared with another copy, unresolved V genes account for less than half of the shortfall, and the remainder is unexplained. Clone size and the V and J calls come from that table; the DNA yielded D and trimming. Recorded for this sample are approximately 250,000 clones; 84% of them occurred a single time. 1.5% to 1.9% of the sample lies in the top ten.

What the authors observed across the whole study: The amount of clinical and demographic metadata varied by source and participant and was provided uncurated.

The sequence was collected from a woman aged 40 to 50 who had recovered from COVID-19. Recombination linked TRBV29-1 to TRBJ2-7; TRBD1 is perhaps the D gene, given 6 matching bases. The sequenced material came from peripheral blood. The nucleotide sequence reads TGCAGCGTTATCGGGCAGGGGAAAAGTTACTACGAGCAGTACTTC. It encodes CSVIGQGKSYYEQYF.